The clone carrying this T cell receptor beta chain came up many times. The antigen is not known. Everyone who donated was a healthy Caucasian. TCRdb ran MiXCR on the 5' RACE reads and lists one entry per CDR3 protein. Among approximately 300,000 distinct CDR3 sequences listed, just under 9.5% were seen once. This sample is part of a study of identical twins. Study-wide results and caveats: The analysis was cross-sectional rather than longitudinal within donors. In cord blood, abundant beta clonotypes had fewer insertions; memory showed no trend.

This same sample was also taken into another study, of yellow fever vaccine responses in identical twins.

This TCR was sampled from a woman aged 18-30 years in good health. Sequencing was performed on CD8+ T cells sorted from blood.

Here the CDR3 DNA reads TGCAGCGTTGAAGGGGGGCAGGGGGCTGACGAGCAGTACTTC. Translated, it gives CSVEGGQGADEQYF. The chain uses TRBV29-1 and TRBJ2-7, with TRBD1 matching over 8 bases. The junction had 7 bases not matched to a gene; V was cut back by 1 base and J by 5 bases. The CDR3 runs to 14 residues. Germline V CDR1 and CDR2: SQVTM, ANQGSEA.